This T cell receptor beta chain was identified during a study of radiation and T cells in renal cell carcinoma (dated by TCRdb to 2019 to 2021). In terms of the full investigation: The samples were drawn from a clinical trial, where primary renal cell carcinomas were treated with 15 Gy of stereotactic body radiation therapy and then removed by nephrectomy 4 weeks afterward. In total, approximately 54 samples, comprising around 25 tumors and around 27 peripheral blood samples, were subjected to TCR beta sequencing. Across all 53 samples, 4,016,671 unique CDR3 nucleotide sequences, encoding 2,658,974 unique CDR3 amino acid sequences, were identified. Overall results and qualifications from the work: Dynamics of the blood repertoire were not tracked past 4 weeks after treatment. Because the trial had a single-armed design, the trial could not examine how radiation dose or scheduling affected the TCR repertoire. No pretreatment tumor biopsies were available, so the baseline intratumoral presence of clonotypes could not be determined. In blood, the top tumor clonotypes increased from baseline to 2 weeks after radiation and then shrank by 4 weeks, which suggests a temporary expansion of tumor-resident clones.

TCR beta libraries were generated from genomic DNA with the immunoSEQ kit, following the manufacturer's recommendations. To prepare the libraries, a first multiplex PCR with proprietary primers was run, followed by a second PCR that added unique barcodes, and a bead cleanup was done after each round. Each sample batch included a kit-provided positive control reaction and a negative control reaction. The final libraries were assessed on an Agilent 4200 TapeStation D1000 ScreenTape, pooled by volume, and quantified by qPCR. Sequencing was performed on an Illumina NextSeq500 with a MidOutput 150-cycle cartridge, and 156 Read1 and 15 Index1 cycles were run with kit custom primers. The pooled library was loaded at around 0.93 pM with about 20% PhiX control spiked in. Turning to the authors' computational methods: The vendor-processed data were analyzed in R, and a clonotype was defined as all T cells that share the same CDR3 nucleotide sequence. In the clone abundance analyses, frequencies were normalized to the 10,000 most abundant clones in each sample. Public T cell clones, averaging fewer than five per sample, were removed before analysis. An abundance difference of at least 32-fold between compartments was the criterion for calling clonotypes tumor-enriched or baseline blood-enriched. A beta-binomial differential abundance model was applied to find clonotypes that expanded or contracted between blood time points. Tumor-blood repertoire similarity was measured with the Baroni-Urbani and Buser coefficient, and group comparisons used two-tailed Wilcoxon tests in R. TCRdb mirrors the immuneACCESS table, restricted to in-frame sequences. Some clones are absent from its copies; in checked studies, under half trace to an unresolved V gene, and the reason for the others is unknown. V, J and clone size are those of that table, while D and trimming were read from the DNA. Here the sample has over 55,000 clones; around 78% occur a single time. The top ten constitute about 7% of the sample.

Trimming costs V 3 bases and J 4 bases, and their ends lie 9 bases apart. The germline V gene provides CDR1 SGHNT and CDR2 YENEEA. Inclusive of the bounding cysteine and phenylalanine, the CDR3 is 14 residues long. CDR3 DNA only is kept here, 42 bases in frame from base 1. This specimen's time point label, interpreted: blood 2 weeks post-SBRT. Explained via the paper, the treatment or condition label denotes: 15 Gy SBRT to primary tumor, nephrectomy 4 weeks later. To follow tumor-enriched clonotypes, serial peripheral blood was collected from radiation-treated patients at baseline and at 2 weeks and 4 weeks after SBRT. All patients had renal cell carcinoma with clear cell pathology. Genomic DNA for TCR sequencing was prepared using the QIAamp DNA Blood Mini Kit (Qiagen). Only samples passing all quality control checks were included in the analyses. Of note for this clone: The antigen this receptor binds is unknown. Per-base quality was not reported, and no clone a single base away is much larger than it.

The TCR sequence derives from a man between 60 and 75 years old with renal cell carcinoma. The chain links TRBV11-3 with TRBJ2-2; too little of a D gene remains to name it. Sequencing was performed on blood, taken from a patient whose treatment included radiotherapy and nephrectomy. The CDR3 has the sequence CASSFDYRTGELFF. The DNA sequence follows: TGTGCCAGCAGCTTTGATTACCGCACCGGGGAGCTGTTTTTT.